This TCR beta chain was retrieved from a study of CD8 T cells in Susac syndrome. Study-wide points: There were some 15 Susac-specific public clones in total CD8+ repertoires and roughly 5 in CD8+ TEMRA repertoires.

CD8+ and CD4+ T cells from blood underwent TCR beta sequencing. Fulfillment of recently defined diagnostic criteria for definite or probable disease was shown by the patients with Susac syndrome. To note about this clonotype: Its antigen remains unidentified.

The authors reverse transcribed roughly 0.5 to 1 ug RNA with random hexamers. TCRdb independently ran MiXCR on the immunoSEQ multiplex PCR reads; one entry per CDR3 protein. Among about 120,000 distinct CDR3 sequences listed, 85% to 95% were seen once. Germline lookup yields CDR1 MNHEY and CDR2 SVGEGT. This CDR3 is built from 13 residues. The V end was cut by 1 base, the J end by 15 bases, with 16 bases between. This TCR derives from a human donor with Susac syndrome. Sequenced sample: CD8+ T cells from PBMCs. V gene TRBV6-2 or TRBV6-3 combines with J gene TRBJ2-1, with D unclear. In DNA form, the CDR3 reads TGTGCCAGCAGTTACTGGGTCCGGTCTGAATCGTTCTTC. Encoded protein: CASSYWVRSESFF.